These T cell receptor beta chains were read from a single sample in a study of blood T cell repertoires in COVID-19. The assay was immunoSEQ multiplex PCR, and TCRdb's table has in-frame clones only and misses some. This sample carries 350,000 to 400,000 clones, around 87% of them seen once, and the ten largest clones take 0.97%. What was sequenced was PBMCs or T cells enriched from blood (not recorded which). Source of these receptors: a woman in her 30s with acute COVID-19. The CDR3 runs from the conserved cysteine through the conserved F or W. Fields, in order: J gene, V gene, D gene, clone size, CDR3 protein, CDR3 DNA. D genes are given only for firm matches. Expanded clones get a size class; other rows say once, few or many, or leave the size out.

j_call: TRBJ2-2
v_call: TRBV19
d_call: NA
clone_size: NA
cdr3_aa: CASKGVLADSNTGELFF
cdr3_nt: TGTGCCAGTAAGGGGGTGCTAGCAGACTCGAACACCGGGGAGCTGTTTTTT

j_call: TRBJ2-7
v_call: TRBV5-4
d_call: TRBD2
clone_size: NA
cdr3_aa: CASSLGSGGINEQYF
cdr3_nt: TGTGCCAGCAGCTTGGGTAGCGGGGGGATCAACGAGCAGTACTTC

j_call: TRBJ2-7
v_call: TRBV5-1
d_call: TRBD1
clone_size: NA
cdr3_aa: CASSKTGENYEQYF
cdr3_nt: TGCGCCAGCAGCAAGACAGGGGAGAACTACGAGCAGTACTTC

j_call: TRBJ2-2
v_call: TRBV30
d_call: TRBD2
clone_size: NA
cdr3_aa: CAWSGGTRPTGELFF
cdr3_nt: TGTGCCTGGAGTGGTGGGACTAGACCCACCGGGGAGCTGTTTTTT

j_call: TRBJ1-6
v_call: TRBV6-5
d_call: NA
clone_size: NA
cdr3_aa: CASSYSRGSYNSPLHF
cdr3_nt: TGTGCCAGCAGTTACTCGCGGGGCTCCTATAATTCACCCCTCCACTTT

j_call: TRBJ2-3
v_call: TRBV5-1
d_call: TRBD1
clone_size: once
cdr3_aa: CASSQGQVTDTQYF
cdr3_nt: TGCGCCAGCAGCCAAGGACAGGTAACAGATACGCAGTATTTT

j_call: TRBJ2-5
v_call: TRBV27
d_call: NA
clone_size: NA
cdr3_aa: CASSLGLGETQYF
cdr3_nt: TGTGCCAGCAGCTTGGGGCTAGGGGAGACCCAGTACTTC

j_call: TRBJ1-2
v_call: TRBV7-8
d_call: TRBD1
clone_size: few
cdr3_aa: CASSQERQGYYGYTF
cdr3_nt: TGTGCCAGCAGCCAGGAAAGACAGGGGTACTATGGCTACACCTTC

j_call: TRBJ1-1
v_call: TRBV7-9
d_call: NA
clone_size: NA
cdr3_aa: CASSLPDRAFF
cdr3_nt: TGTGCCAGCAGCTTACCCGATAGAGCTTTCTTT

j_call: TRBJ2-1
v_call: TRBV18
d_call: TRBD1
clone_size: NA
cdr3_aa: CASSPQGQGREQFF
cdr3_nt: TGTGCCAGCTCACCACAAGGACAGGGGAGAGAGCAGTTCTTC

j_call: TRBJ2-7
v_call: TRBV30
d_call: TRBD1
clone_size: NA
cdr3_aa: CAWSGGQYYEQYF
cdr3_nt: TGTGCCTGGAGTGGGGGACAGTACTACGAGCAGTACTTC

j_call: TRBJ2-1
v_call: TRBV6-2/TRBV6-3
d_call: TRBD2
clone_size: NA
cdr3_aa: CASSPPPKTSGARGEQFF
cdr3_nt: TGTGCCAGCAGCCCTCCACCTAAGACTAGCGGGGCCCGCGGTGAGCAGTTCTTC

j_call: TRBJ1-2
v_call: TRBV29-1
d_call: NA
clone_size: NA
cdr3_aa: CSVEGQASGYTF
cdr3_nt: TGCAGCGTTGAAGGACAGGCCAGTGGCTACACCTTC

j_call: TRBJ2-7
v_call: TRBV4-3
d_call: NA
clone_size: NA
cdr3_aa: CASSQEGGHAYEQYF
cdr3_nt: TGCGCCAGCAGCCAAGAAGGGGGACACGCTTACGAGCAGTACTTC

j_call: TRBJ1-5
v_call: TRBV3-1/TRBV3-2
d_call: NA
clone_size: NA
cdr3_aa: CASSQDSVSNQPQHF
cdr3_nt: TGTGCCAGCAGCCAAGACAGTGTTAGCAATCAGCCCCAGCATTTT

j_call: TRBJ1-2
v_call: TRBV30
d_call: TRBD1
clone_size: once
cdr3_aa: CAARDRGLYGYTF
cdr3_nt: TGTGCCGCCCGGGACAGGGGCCTCTATGGCTACACCTTC

j_call: TRBJ1-5
v_call: TRBV19
d_call: NA
clone_size: NA
cdr3_aa: CASSIALSGNQPQHF
cdr3_nt: TGTGCCAGTAGTATTGCTTTATCGGGTAATCAGCCCCAGCATTTT

j_call: TRBJ1-2
v_call: TRBV11-2
d_call: NA
clone_size: NA
cdr3_aa: CASTPNPLPLGYTF
cdr3_nt: TGTGCCAGCACCCCAAATCCGCTACCCCTTGGCTACACCTTC

j_call: TRBJ1-1
v_call: TRBV4-3
d_call: NA
clone_size: once
cdr3_aa: CASSQDSGGNTEAFF
cdr3_nt: TGCGCCAGCAGCCAAGATTCGGGGGGGAACACTGAAGCTTTCTTT

j_call: TRBJ2-3
v_call: TRBV7-9
d_call: NA
clone_size: NA
cdr3_aa: CASSLASFADSDTQYF
cdr3_nt: TGTGCCAGCAGCTTAGCTAGTTTCGCGGATTCAGATACGCAGTATTTT

j_call: TRBJ2-7
v_call: TRBV5-8
d_call: TRBD2
clone_size: NA
cdr3_aa: CASRLTGTTEQYF
cdr3_nt: TGTGCCAGCAGACTGACCGGGACTACCGAGCAGTACTTC

j_call: TRBJ1-6
v_call: TRBV7-2
d_call: TRBD1
clone_size: NA
cdr3_aa: CASSSQPGQGNSPLHF
cdr3_nt: TGTGCCAGCAGCTCCCAACCGGGACAGGGAAATTCACCCCTCCACTTT

j_call: TRBJ2-7
v_call: TRBV5-1
d_call: TRBD1
clone_size: NA
cdr3_aa: CASSLRPGTGVGSYEQYF
cdr3_nt: TGCGCCAGCAGCTTGCGTCCCGGGACAGGGGTTGGCTCCTACGAGCAGTACTTC

j_call: TRBJ1-5
v_call: TRBV5-8
d_call: NA
clone_size: NA
cdr3_aa: CASSLVGQPQHF
cdr3_nt: TGTGCCAGCAGCTTGGTCGGTCAGCCCCAGCATTTT

j_call: TRBJ1-4
v_call: TRBV3-1/TRBV3-2
d_call: TRBD1
clone_size: NA
cdr3_aa: CASSPRDRAVEKLFF
cdr3_nt: TGTGCCAGCAGCCCCCGGGACAGGGCTGTTGAAAAACTGTTTTTT

j_call: TRBJ2-7
v_call: TRBV19
d_call: NA
clone_size: NA
cdr3_aa: CASSTSAGDRSRYEQYF
cdr3_nt: TGTGCCAGTAGTACATCAGCGGGGGACAGATCAAGGTACGAGCAGTACTTC

j_call: TRBJ1-3
v_call: TRBV30
d_call: NA
clone_size: NA
cdr3_aa: CAWSEENTIYF
cdr3_nt: TGTGCCTGGTCGGAGGAAAACACCATATATTTT

j_call: TRBJ1-5
v_call: TRBV2
d_call: NA
clone_size: NA
cdr3_aa: CASSEGTGNQPQHF
cdr3_nt: TGTGCCAGCAGTGAAGGGACAGGCAATCAGCCCCAGCATTTT

j_call: TRBJ1-6
v_call: TRBV7-2
d_call: NA
clone_size: NA
cdr3_aa: CASSFFMSNSPLHF
cdr3_nt: TGTGCCAGCAGCTTTTTCATGAGTAATTCACCCCTCCACTTT

j_call: TRBJ2-1
v_call: TRBV2
d_call: NA
clone_size: NA
cdr3_aa: CASSEMGAALPPYYNEQFF
cdr3_nt: TGTGCCAGCAGTGAAATGGGAGCCGCGCTCCCCCCCTACTACAATGAGCAGTTCTTC

j_call: TRBJ1-5
v_call: TRBV6-5
d_call: NA
clone_size: NA
cdr3_aa: CASSLGAGDQPQHF
cdr3_nt: TGTGCCAGCAGTCTGGGGGCCGGGGATCAGCCCCAGCATTTT

j_call: TRBJ1-6
v_call: TRBV18
d_call: NA
clone_size: few
cdr3_aa: CASSLTPSSEESPLHF
cdr3_nt: TGTGCCAGCTCACTTACCCCCAGTTCGGAGGAATCACCCCTCCACTTT

j_call: TRBJ2-1
v_call: TRBV4-3
d_call: TRBD1
clone_size: once
cdr3_aa: CASSQAGGGYNEQFF
cdr3_nt: TGCGCCAGCAGCCAAGCAGGGGGCGGCTACAATGAGCAGTTCTTC

j_call: TRBJ2-7
v_call: TRBV4-1
d_call: TRBD1
clone_size: NA
cdr3_aa: CASSHGTEKSQYF
cdr3_nt: TGCGCCAGCAGCCACGGGACAGAGAAGAGTCAGTACTTC

j_call: TRBJ1-5
v_call: TRBV6-5
d_call: TRBD1
clone_size: NA
cdr3_aa: CASSWTGGSQPQHF
cdr3_nt: TGTGCCAGCAGCTGGACAGGGGGGAGTCAGCCCCAGCATTTT

j_call: TRBJ1-5
v_call: TRBV28
d_call: NA
clone_size: NA
cdr3_aa: CASKDSGQPQHF
cdr3_nt: TGTGCCAGCAAGGACTCGGGGCAGCCCCAGCATTTT

j_call: TRBJ1-5
v_call: TRBV7-8
d_call: TRBD1
clone_size: NA
cdr3_aa: CASSLGGQGLNQPQHF
cdr3_nt: TGTGCCAGCAGCTTAGGAGGACAGGGCCTCAATCAGCCCCAGCATTTT

j_call: TRBJ1-5
v_call: TRBV20-1
d_call: TRBD1
clone_size: NA
cdr3_aa: CSASAPGQGHQPQHF
cdr3_nt: TGCAGTGCTAGTGCTCCCGGACAGGGCCATCAGCCCCAGCATTTT

j_call: TRBJ2-1
v_call: TRBV2
d_call: TRBD1
clone_size: NA
cdr3_aa: CASKPGQGYNEQFF
cdr3_nt: TGTGCCAGCAAACCGGGACAGGGTTACAATGAGCAGTTCTTC

j_call: TRBJ1-6
v_call: TRBV6-2/TRBV6-3
d_call: NA
clone_size: NA
cdr3_aa: CASSYTRGNSPLHF
cdr3_nt: TGTGCCAGCAGTTACACCAGGGGTAACTCACCCCTCCACTTT

j_call: TRBJ2-7
v_call: TRBV27
d_call: TRBD2
clone_size: NA
cdr3_aa: CASSPPTSVTHEQYF
cdr3_nt: TGTGCCAGCAGTCCCCCGACTAGCGTCACCCACGAGCAGTACTTC

j_call: TRBJ2-2
v_call: TRBV18
d_call: NA
clone_size: NA
cdr3_aa: CASSPPVRGNTGELFF
cdr3_nt: TGTGCCAGCTCACCACCGGTGCGGGGGAACACCGGGGAGCTGTTTTTT

j_call: TRBJ1-1
v_call: TRBV2
d_call: TRBD1
clone_size: NA
cdr3_aa: CASSEGTGGFTEAFF
cdr3_nt: TGTGCCAGCAGTGAAGGGACAGGGGGCTTTACTGAAGCTTTCTTT

j_call: TRBJ1-1
v_call: TRBV7-3
d_call: TRBD1
clone_size: once
cdr3_aa: CASSVTGASYEAFF
cdr3_nt: TGTGCCAGCAGCGTGACAGGGGCCTCCTACGAAGCTTTCTTT

j_call: TRBJ1-2
v_call: TRBV21-1
d_call: NA
clone_size: NA
cdr3_aa: CASSKVARDSHHGYTF
cdr3_nt: TGTGCCAGCAGCAAAGTAGCGCGGGATTCCCACCATGGCTACACCTTC

j_call: TRBJ2-2
v_call: TRBV5-1
d_call: TRBD1
clone_size: NA
cdr3_aa: CASSLKGQGESGELFF
cdr3_nt: TGCGCCAGCAGCTTGAAAGGACAGGGGGAGTCCGGGGAGCTGTTTTTT

j_call: TRBJ1-2
v_call: TRBV5-6
d_call: TRBD1
clone_size: NA
cdr3_aa: CASSRRDSRGTYGYTF
cdr3_nt: TGTGCCAGCAGTCGGAGGGACAGTCGGGGCACTTATGGCTACACCTTC

j_call: TRBJ2-1
v_call: TRBV10-3
d_call: TRBD2
clone_size: once
cdr3_aa: CAISGTSGGLRNEQFF
cdr3_nt: TGTGCCATCAGTGGGACTAGCGGGGGGCTGAGGAATGAGCAGTTCTTC

j_call: TRBJ2-4
v_call: TRBV4-1
d_call: TRBD1
clone_size: NA
cdr3_aa: CASSRGQGRNIQYF
cdr3_nt: TGCGCCAGCAGCCGCGGACAGGGTAGGAACATTCAGTACTTC

j_call: TRBJ1-4
v_call: TRBV29-1
d_call: NA
clone_size: NA
cdr3_aa: CSVAAGAKLEMFF
cdr3_nt: NA

j_call: TRBJ2-7
v_call: TRBV7-2
d_call: NA
clone_size: NA
cdr3_aa: CASSTQLYYEQYF
cdr3_nt: TGTGCCAGCAGCACACAGCTTTACTACGAGCAGTACTTC

j_call: TRBJ2-1
v_call: TRBV24-1
d_call: TRBD2
clone_size: NA
cdr3_aa: CATSDSYSGDYEQFF
cdr3_nt: TGTGCCACCAGTGATTCCTATAGCGGGGACTATGAGCAGTTCTTC

j_call: TRBJ1-2
v_call: TRBV6-1
d_call: NA
clone_size: NA
cdr3_aa: CASSEALRLGQVDGYTF
cdr3_nt: TGTGCCAGCAGTGAAGCGCTAAGGTTGGGGCAGGTAGATGGCTACACCTTC

j_call: TRBJ2-5
v_call: TRBV5-1
d_call: TRBD2
clone_size: NA
cdr3_aa: CASSLQRGSQETQYF
cdr3_nt: TGCGCCAGCAGCTTGCAGCGGGGAAGCCAAGAGACCCAGTACTTC

j_call: TRBJ1-5
v_call: TRBV5-3
d_call: NA
clone_size: NA
cdr3_aa: CARSLGRYRNQPQHF
cdr3_nt: TGTGCCAGAAGCTTGGGCAGGTATCGCAATCAGCCCCAGCATTTT

j_call: TRBJ1-2
v_call: TRBV3-1/TRBV3-2
d_call: NA
clone_size: NA
cdr3_aa: CASSPTDGRPLDYGYTF
cdr3_nt: TGTGCCAGCAGCCCCACGGATGGCAGGCCCCTTGACTATGGCTACACCTTC

j_call: TRBJ1-2
v_call: TRBV4-3
d_call: NA
clone_size: NA
cdr3_aa: CASSLSTYLHYGYTF
cdr3_nt: TGCGCCAGCAGCCTGAGCACCTATCTACACTATGGCTACACCTTC

j_call: TRBJ1-1
v_call: TRBV6-5
d_call: TRBD1
clone_size: once
cdr3_aa: CASSYGRGEVDTEAFF
cdr3_nt: TGTGCCAGCAGTTACGGCAGGGGGGAGGTGGACACTGAAGCTTTCTTT

j_call: TRBJ2-3
v_call: TRBV12-5
d_call: NA
clone_size: NA
cdr3_aa: CASGLVQDGTPRADTQYF
cdr3_nt: TGTGCTAGTGGTTTGGTACAAGACGGGACACCCAGGGCAGATACGCAGTATTTT